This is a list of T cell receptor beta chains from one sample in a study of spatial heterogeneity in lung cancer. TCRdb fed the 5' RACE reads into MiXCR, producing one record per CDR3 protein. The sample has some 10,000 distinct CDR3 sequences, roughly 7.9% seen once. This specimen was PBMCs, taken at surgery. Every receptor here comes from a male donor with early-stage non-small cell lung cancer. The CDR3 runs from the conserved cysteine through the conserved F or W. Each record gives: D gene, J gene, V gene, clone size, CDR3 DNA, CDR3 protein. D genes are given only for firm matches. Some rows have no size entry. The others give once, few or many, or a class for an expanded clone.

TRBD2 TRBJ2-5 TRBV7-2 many TGTGCCAGCAGCTTATCAATCGTGAGGACTAGCGGAGAGACCCAGTACTTC CASSLSIVRTSGETQYF
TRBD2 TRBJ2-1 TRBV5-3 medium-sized TGTGCCAGAAGCCGCGGACTAGCGGGGGCCCACCTCAGGAGTGAGCAGTTCTTC CARSRGLAGAHLRSEQFF
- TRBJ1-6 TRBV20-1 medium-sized TGCAGTGCCGCCGAGGGGGATTTGAACTCACCCCTCCACTTT CSAAEGDLNSPLHF
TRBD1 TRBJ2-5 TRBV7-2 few TGTGCCAGCAGCCATGGACAGGATGAGACCCAGTACTTC CASSHGQDETQYF
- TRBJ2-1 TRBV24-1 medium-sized TGTGCCACCAGTCATTGGGGTCGGAATGAGCAGTTCTTC CATSHWGRNEQFF
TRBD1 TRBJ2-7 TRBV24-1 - TGTGCCACCAGTGATCCAAAGACAGGGAGCTCCTACGAGCAGTACTTC CATSDPKTGSSYEQYF
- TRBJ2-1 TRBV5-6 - TGTGCCAGCAGCTTGGCCGGGGGTAGAGTGTACAATGAGCAGTTCTTC CASSLAGGRVYNEQFF
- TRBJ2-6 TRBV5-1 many TGCGCCTCGCAAGGGGGGGCCAACGTCCTGACTTTC CASQGGANVLTF
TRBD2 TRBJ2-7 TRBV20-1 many TGCAGTGGAAGGACTAGCGGGCCCCCACCCTACGAGCAGTACTTC CSGRTSGPPPYEQYF
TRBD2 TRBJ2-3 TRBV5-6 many TGTGCCAGCATCATTCGGGGGGGATTACCCACAGATACGCAGTATTTT CASIIRGGLPTDTQYF
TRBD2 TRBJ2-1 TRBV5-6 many TGTGCCAGCAGCCGCGGGGGTGGCTCCTACAATGAGCAGTTCTTC CASSRGGGSYNEQFF
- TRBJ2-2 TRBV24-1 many TGTGCCACCAGTTTGACCACCGGGGAGCTGTTTTTT CATSLTTGELFF
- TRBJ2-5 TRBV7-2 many TGTGCCAGCAGCTTGGGCGGCGGTAGGGGAGAGACCCAGTACTTC CASSLGGGRGETQYF
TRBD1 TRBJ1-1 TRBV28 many TGTGCCAGCAGGGTGACAGGGTTGGCCACTGAAGCTTTCTTT CASRVTGLATEAFF
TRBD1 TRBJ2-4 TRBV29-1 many TGCAGCGCCTCCAGGGGGCGGACTCAGTACTTC CSASRGRTQYF
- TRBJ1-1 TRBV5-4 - TGTGCCAGCAGCTTGGAAAGAGATTCTGAAGCTTTCTTT CASSLERDSEAFF
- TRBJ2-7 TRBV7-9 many TGTGCCAGCAGCTCGACAGCCAGATACGAGCAGTACTTC CASSSTARYEQYF
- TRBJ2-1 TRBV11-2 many TGTGCCAGCAGCCTTTCGGGACAAAGCTACAATGAGCAGTTCTTC CASSLSGQSYNEQFF
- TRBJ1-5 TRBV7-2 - TGTGCCAGCAGCTTAGGGGACCGTAGCAATCAGCCCCAGCATTTT CASSLGDRSNQPQHF
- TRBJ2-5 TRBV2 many TGTGCCAGCAGTGCGCAAACTAGGGAGACCCAGTACTTC CASSAQTRETQYF
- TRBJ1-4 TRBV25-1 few TGTGCCAGCAGGGCTGCTAATGAAAAACTGTTTTTT CASRAANEKLFF
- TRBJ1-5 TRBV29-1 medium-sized TGCAGCGTTGATTGGCCCGGACAGAATTATAGCAATCAGCCCCAGCATTTT CSVDWPGQNYSNQPQHF
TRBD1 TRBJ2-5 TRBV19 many TGTGCCAGTAGTCTGACAGGGGGACAAGAGACCCAGTACTTC CASSLTGGQETQYF
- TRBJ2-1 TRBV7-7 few TGTGCCAGCAGCCCCTTGTCGGGGGGCGTGGAGCAGTTCTTC CASSPLSGGVEQFF
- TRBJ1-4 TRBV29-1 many TGCAGCCCGGGGAATAAGCTGTTTTTT CSPGNKLFF
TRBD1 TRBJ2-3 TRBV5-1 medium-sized TGCGCCAGCAGCTTTTCTCGGGACAGGAGCACAGATACGCAGTATTTT CASSFSRDRSTDTQYF
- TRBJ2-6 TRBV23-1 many TGCGCCAGCAGTCAATCCCAGGGCCCTTCTTATAGAGGGGCCAACGTCCTGACTTTC CASSQSQGPSYRGANVLTF
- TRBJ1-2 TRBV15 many TGTGCCACCAGCAGAGATGTGGGGGACTATGGCTACACCTTC CATSRDVGDYGYTF
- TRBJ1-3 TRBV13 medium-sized TGTGCCAGCAGTGCCCAGGTGGCTGGAAACACCATATATTTT CASSAQVAGNTIYF
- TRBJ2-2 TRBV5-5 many TGTGCCAGCAGCCCCTCACCCAACACCGGGGAGCTGTTTTTT CASSPSPNTGELFF
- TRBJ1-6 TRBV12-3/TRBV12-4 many TGTGCCAGCAGGGGGGACCCGGGGAATTCACCCCTCCACTTT CASRGDPGNSPLHF
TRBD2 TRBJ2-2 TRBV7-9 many TGTGCCAGCAGCTTTGGGACTAGTGATACCGGGGAGCTGTTTTTT CASSFGTSDTGELFF
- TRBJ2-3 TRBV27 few TGTGCCAGCAGTCGGCGAGGGGGTAGCCTTCGCACAGATACGCAGTATTTT CASSRRGGSLRTDTQYF
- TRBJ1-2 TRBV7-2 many TGTGCCAGCAGCTTAGTGGGCAGCAACTATGGCTACACCTTC CASSLVGSNYGYTF
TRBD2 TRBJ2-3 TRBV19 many TGTGCCAGTAGCGGACTAGCGGGGACAGATACGCAGTATTTT CASSGLAGTDTQYF
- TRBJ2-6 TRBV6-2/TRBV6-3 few TGTGCCAGCAGTTACTTTGCGGGGGCTCCCTCTGGGGCCAACGTCCTGACTTTC CASSYFAGAPSGANVLTF
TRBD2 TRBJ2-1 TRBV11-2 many TGTGCCAGCAGCTTGGGACTAGCATCCTACAATGAGCAGTTCTTC CASSLGLASYNEQFF
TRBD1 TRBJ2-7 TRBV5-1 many TGCGCCAGCAGCTCAAAGCACAGGGGGCAGGTCGAGCAGTACTTC CASSSKHRGQVEQYF
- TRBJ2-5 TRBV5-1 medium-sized TGCGCCAGCAGCTTGGATAGTAGTGTGGAGACCCAGTACTTC CASSLDSSVETQYF
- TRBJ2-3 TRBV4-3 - TGCGCCAGCAGCCAAGTTTCGGAAATGGATACGCAGTATTTT CASSQVSEMDTQYF
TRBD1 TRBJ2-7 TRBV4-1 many TGCGCCAGCAGCCAAGATCGTGACAGGGGACCCGAGCAGTACTTC CASSQDRDRGPEQYF
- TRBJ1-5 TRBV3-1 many TGTGCCAGCAGCCAAGGGGGGACCCGCAATCAGCCCCAGCATTTT CASSQGGTRNQPQHF
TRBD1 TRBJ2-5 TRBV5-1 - TGCGCCAGCAGCCCGGACAGGGCCCGAGAGACCCAGTACTTC CASSPDRARETQYF
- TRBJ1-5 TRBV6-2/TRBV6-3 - TGTGCCAGCACCGGGTGGGGCAATCAGCCCCAGCATTTT CASTGWGNQPQHF
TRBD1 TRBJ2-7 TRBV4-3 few TGCGCCAGCAGCCAAGATTTACAGGGGCAGGACGAGCAGTACTTC CASSQDLQGQDEQYF
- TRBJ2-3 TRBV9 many TGTGCCAGCAGCGGGGGGTTGCGGGGCCTATTAGGAGATACGCAGTATTTT CASSGGLRGLLGDTQYF
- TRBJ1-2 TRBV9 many TGTGCCAGCAGCGTAGCTACAGGGCACTATGGCTACACCTTC CASSVATGHYGYTF
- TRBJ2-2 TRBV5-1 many TGCGCCAGCAGCTTGGACAGGATTGACACCGGGGAGCTGTTTTTT CASSLDRIDTGELFF
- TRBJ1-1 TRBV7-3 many TGTGCCAGCAGCATGGGACTTTCCTCAGGGAACACTGAAGCTTTCTTT CASSMGLSSGNTEAFF
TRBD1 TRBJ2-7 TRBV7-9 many TGTGCCAGCACCCCGGACAGGGGCCCCTACGAGCAGTACTTC CASTPDRGPYEQYF
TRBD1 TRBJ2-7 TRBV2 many TGTGCCAGCAGCGAGGACAGGGGATGGGAGCAGTACTTC CASSEDRGWEQYF
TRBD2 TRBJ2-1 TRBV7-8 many TGTGCCAGCAGCCCCCTTCCCGGGAGGGGTAAGAATGAGCAGTTCTTC CASSPLPGRGKNEQFF
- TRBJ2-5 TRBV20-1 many TGCAGTGCCGCAGGGGACGGAGGGGAGACCCAGTACTTC CSAAGDGGETQYF
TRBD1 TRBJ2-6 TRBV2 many TGTGCCAGCAGAGCGACAGGGACTGGGGCCAACGTCCTGACTTTC CASRATGTGANVLTF
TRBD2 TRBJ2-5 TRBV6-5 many TGTGCCAGCAGTTACTCGCGGGGGGAGGCGACCCAGTACTTC CASSYSRGEATQYF